This T cell receptor (beta chain) was recovered during a study of shared clonotypes between healthy human individuals. This clone was recorded a few times. The antigen remains undetermined. Libraries were prepared by immunoSEQ multiplex PCR; TCRdb keeps only in-frame clonotypes and omits some of them. Altogether about half a million clones are present, less than 80% being singletons, with the ten largest covering about 12%. Nashville, Tennessee was home to all donors, each a Caucasian adult. Per the germline V gene, CDR1 is SQVTM and CDR2 is ANQGSEA. The length of the CDR3 is 12 residues. J lost 3 bases, V lost 7 bases, and 6 bases had no gene match. Study-level points and caveats: Donor clonotype sharing was expected to depend on sequencing depth.

The specimen was PBMCs. This TCR was sampled from a woman aged 40 to 50 in good health. Some clones in this sample may be carry-over from other donors' samples. The rearrangement joins TRBV29-1 to TRBJ2-7; 7 nucleotides agree with TRBD2. CDR3 bases: TGCAGCGCAAGGGGACTACTCTACGAGCAGTACTTC. This translates into CSARGLLYEQYF.